This TCR beta chain was identified in a study of tumor-infiltrating lymphocytes in primary liver carcinoma. Study in general: Sequencing of the samples generated roughly 3.5 to 7.5 million productive TCRbeta reads, with similar yields across tissue types.

The source material, roughly 18-33 mg of unsorted bulk tissue, was used to co-extract RNA and DNA. Surgery removed the patients' primary liver carcinoma. Regarding this clonotype: Its matching antigen is unknown. A junction end diverges from the germline sequence, so it may reflect a read error.

General study points: Tumor-adjacent and tumor-blood pairs shared a smaller degree of overlap than tumor region pairs. Tumors had a top-250-clone fraction that was significantly higher than blood (p = 0.039).

The researchers produced TCR beta cDNA from 400 to 650 ng total RNA with a constant-region primer. Libraries of TCR beta came from three nested multiplex PCR rounds with slightly modified ARM-PCR. The study ran its first two PCR rounds for 9 to 10 cycles each, using TRBV1-TRBV30 forward primers and a C-beta reverse primer. TCRdb independently ran MiXCR on the multiplex PCR reads; one entry per CDR3 protein. In the table there are 45,000 or so distinct CDR3 sequences, approximately 82% of which are singletons. Germline CDR1 is PRHDT and CDR2 is FYEKMQ (reference sequence). CDR3 length equals 14 residues.

The origin of this receptor is a woman aged 25 to 39 with primary liver carcinoma and hepatitis B virus infection. What was sequenced was tumor-adjacent normal liver tissue. This chain connects TRBV13 to TRBJ2-3; D remains ambiguous. CDR3 sequence: CSSSLGLLTDTQYF. CDR3 DNA sequence: TGTTCCAGCAGCTTGGGTCTACTCACAGATACGCAGTATTTT.